The rows below give T cell receptor beta chains drawn from one sample of a study of blood T cell repertoires in COVID-19. Clones were read by immunoSEQ multiplex PCR, and TCRdb kept only the in-frame ones, dropping some. The table records 300,000 or so clones, 90% of them present only once. Sequencing was performed on PBMCs or T cells enriched from blood (not recorded which). The source is a man in his fifties or sixties who had recovered from COVID-19. Both conserved end residues are part of each CDR3.

v_gene,CDR3aa
TRBV11-2,CASSLEEGLAMDEQFF
TRBV24-1,CATTGDNYNEQFF
TRBV19,CASSAGRGYEQYF
TRBV7-9,CAGGDRRGELFF
TRBV7-8,CASSLARGQTNSPLHF
TRBV9,CASSAGQGSGNTIYF
TRBV9,CASSPGGVNEQFF
TRBV6-4,CASSDSIGTGYSGYTF
TRBV5-1,CASHTREVQDTQYF
TRBV3-1/TRBV3-2,CASSPLGTSRYEQYF
TRBV5-4,CASSHAGTSGEQYF
TRBV15,CATSGLAGVTGELFF
TRBV11-3,CASSGGTGLSYNEQFF
TRBV5-1,CASSSSTADRWNEQFF
TRBV6-1,CASSDHRATGNTIYF
TRBV5-1,CASSWGQTRGGYTF
TRBV15,CATSRDVRPEGTQYF
TRBV20-1,CSASGGGANEQYF
TRBV5-1,CASSKAELNTGELFF
TRBV7-2,CASSGLGGGWNEQFF
TRBV3-1/TRBV3-2,CASSQVAGGVGRNTGELFF
TRBV5-6,CASSLTGQGLYNEQFF
TRBV6-5,CASSTNFNEKLFF
TRBV19,CASINRDYSEAFF
TRBV3-1/TRBV3-2,CASSQFSGTIRTSTDTQYF
TRBV7-9,CASTFSVGQFF
TRBV11-2,CASSAGEGAEAFF
TRBV7-8,CASSSRTGGRFSNEQFF